This TCR beta chain is from a study of blood T cell repertoires in COVID-19. Study in general: T cells, B-cell-depleted T cells, or PBMCs provided the cDNA or gDNA that served as material.

Sequencing was performed with immunoSEQ multiplex PCR; in TCRdb, only in-frame clones are kept and a portion is missing. This sample yields 170,000 or so clones, of which just over 85% are seen a single time; around 9% belongs to the top ten. The CDR3 has 18 residues. With 2 bases clipped from V and 0 bases from J, the junction kept 7 bases outside the gene matches. CDR1 is MNHEY, CDR2 SMNVEV, per germline (reference sequence). This clonotype was sampled from a man aged 50-60 years with active or convalescent COVID-19. Sequenced material: peripheral blood. The chain combines TRBV27 with TRBJ2-1, with TRBD2 identical over 10 bases. The CDR3 nucleotides are TGTGCCAGCAGTTTACCCGGACTAGCGGAGCGCTCCTACAATGAGCAGTTCTTC. It codes for CASSLPGLAERSYNEQFF.